These 28 T cell receptor beta chains were all obtained from the same sample, sequenced in a study of siplizumab effects on memory and regulatory T cells. Libraries were prepared by immunoSEQ multiplex PCR; TCRdb keeps only in-frame clonotypes and omits some of them. This sample has approximately 90,000 clones, with about 93% found just once. The sequencing sample was made of non-Treg CD4+ T cells sorted from blood. These receptors all come from a human donor in good health.

The V gene is TRBV7-9, the J gene TRBJ1-4, with unresolved D. With 8 bases removed from V and 5 bases from J, the gap between germline ends came to 3 bases. CDR3 length equals 10 residues. CDR1 and CDR2 from the germline V gene are SEHNR and FQNEAQ (reference sequence). In DNA, the CDR3 is TGTGCCAGCGAAAATGAAAAACTGTTTTTT. Its protein is CASENEKLFF.

V usage is TRBV18 and J usage is TRBJ1-2, with 7 bases fitting TRBD1. Germline assignment: CDR1 KGHSH and CDR2 LQKENI. The CDR3 runs 13 residues. Trimming took 4 bases from V and 6 from J; bases not matched to a gene: 5. The CDR3 is CASSQGARDGYTF. As DNA, the CDR3 is TGTGCCAGCTCACAGGGGGCGCGGGATGGCTACACCTTC.

The genes are TRBV30 and TRBJ2-2; 8 bases are a match to TRBD1. This CDR3 is 14 amino acids long. The J segment lost 5 bases and the V segment lost 5 bases, leaving 7 bases of the junction unmatched. From germline, CDR1 is GTSNPN and CDR2 SVGIG (reference sequence). The CDR3 DNA reads TGTGCCTGGGGCCAGGGGGCGCGGACCGGGGAGCTGTTTTTT. The encoded protein is CAWGQGARTGELFF.

The V gene is TRBV11-2, the J gene TRBJ1-4; D possibly corresponds to TRBD1 (6 bases). Looked up from germline, CDR1 is SGHAT and CDR2 is FQNNGV. This CDR3 has 16 amino acids. V dropped 3 bases and J dropped 5 bases, with 16 bases sitting between them. CDR3 in amino acids: CASSFRRGTDNEKLFF. CDR3 nucleotides: TGTGCCAGCAGCTTCCGTAGGGGGACGGACAATGAAAAACTGTTTTTT.

V is TRBV7-2 and J is TRBJ1-2; D not certain. CDR1 SGHTA and CDR2 FQGNSA come from the germline V gene. The CDR3 runs 14 residues. Trimming cost V 1 base and J 3 bases, with 9 bases left between them. This chain's CDR3 is CASSLVSTDYGYTF. In nucleotides, the CDR3 is TGTGCCAGCAGCTTAGTCTCTACCGACTATGGCTACACCTTC.

V usage is TRBV5-4 and J usage is TRBJ2-2; D not resolved. The CDR3 runs to 12 residues. V was clipped by 4 bases and J by 3 bases, with 4 bases between them. Germline CDR1 reads SGHNT; CDR2 reads YYREEE (reference sequence). Here the CDR3 DNA reads TGTGCCAGCAGCCGTGACACCGGGGAGCTGTTTTTT. The encoded protein is CASSRDTGELFF.

Turning to this clone: The junction shows a germline mismatch at one end, possibly a read error. The rearrangement uses TRBV30 and TRBJ1-4; D is uncertain. This CDR3 has 16 residues. CDR1 is GTSNPN and CDR2 is SVGIG in the germline V gene (reference sequence). The CDR3 here is CARSVRVGLFNENLFF. The CDR3 nucleotides are TGTGCCCGGAGTGTACGTGTCGGACTGTTTAATGAAAACCTGTTTTTT.

The chain carries TRBV5-1 and TRBJ1-3; 7 nucleotides agree with TRBD1. V was clipped by 1 base and J by 1 base; unmatched bases: 2. The CDR3 length is 15 residues. Germline V lookup: CDR1 SGHRS, CDR2 YFSETQ. The CDR3 sequence is CASSLSGGSGNTIYF. The CDR3, as DNA: TGCGCCAGCAGCTTGTCAGGGGGGTCTGGAAACACCATATATTTT.

This rearrangement joins TRBV5-8 to TRBJ2-5; tentatively, D is TRBD1 (6 bases). With 1 base removed from V and 3 bases from J, the gap between germline ends came to 16 bases. The CDR3 sequence is 16 residues long. Germline values: CDR1 SGHTS, CDR2 YDEGEE. The CDR3 spells CASSLLFGQGKETQYF. In nucleotides, the CDR3 is TGTGCCAGCAGCTTGTTGTTTGGGCAGGGGAAAGAGACCCAGTACTTC.

The chain has TRBV6-5 and TRBJ2-7; D perhaps matches TRBD1 (6 bases). The CDR3 runs 14 residues. V was shortened by 5 bases and J by 0 bases, with 11 bases between the two germline ends. Germline-derived CDR1 and CDR2 are MNHEY and SVGAGI. The CDR3 loop reads CASSPYRASYEQYF. The CDR3 nucleotides read TGTGCCAGCAGTCCTTACAGGGCCTCCTACGAGCAGTACTTC.

This clone turned up a few times. The chain carries TRBV18 and TRBJ1-5, with D unclear. Trimming shortened V by 6 bases and J by 2 bases, and 11 bases separated the two germline ends. Germline CDR1 is KGHSH and CDR2 is LQKENI. The CDR3 totals 14 residues. CDR3 DNA: TGTGCCAGCTCCTCCGGGGAGGGCAATCAGCCCCAGCATTTT. It encodes CASSSGEGNQPQHF. Supplemented by reference TRBV18 and TRBJ1-5, the full variable domain reads NAGVMQNPRHLVRRRGQEARLRCSPMKGHSHVYWYRQLPEEGLKFMVYLQKENIIDESGMPKERFSAEFPKEGPSILRIQQVVRGDSAAYFCASSSGEGNQPQHFGDGTRLSIL.

The genes are TRBV6-1 and TRBJ2-2; D might be TRBD1 or TRBD2, each matching 6 bases. The CDR3 length is 15 residues. V was cut by 6 bases and J by 0 bases, with 11 bases left in between. Germline loops: CDR1 MNHNS, CDR2 SASEGT. CDR3 sequence: CASRTGAPNTGELFF. DNA of the CDR3: TGTGCCAGCAGAACGGGGGCACCGAACACCGGGGAGCTGTTTTTT.

The chain is built from TRBV28 and TRBJ1-2; D is possibly TRBD1 (5 bases). The germline V gene has CDR1 MDHEN and CDR2 SYDVKM. The CDR3 runs 14 residues. The ends were cut back, 4 bases at V and 11 bases at J, with 20 bases in the middle. The CDR3 loop reads CASSYTHRPGSYTF. In DNA, the CDR3 is TGTGCCAGCAGTTACACCCATAGACCAGGGAGTTACACCTTC.

This clone was seen only once. The chain links TRBV6-1 to TRBJ1-2; D gene ambiguous. The CDR3 is 14 residues long. V gave up 6 bases and J gave up 4 bases, with 15 bases separating them. From germline, CDR1 is MNHNS and CDR2 SASEGT. The CDR3 DNA reads as TGTGCCAGCAGCCGTGACATGGGAGGCTATGGCTACACCTTC. Protein: CASSRDMGGYGYTF.

CDR3 sequence reads: CASSLNKQGATGNTIYF. CDR3 nucleotides: TGTGCCAGCTCACTAAACAAACAGGGGGCGACTGGAAACACCATATATTTT. V and J are TRBV18 and TRBJ1-3, with TRBD1 matching over 9 bases. The V segment lost 4 bases and the J segment 2 bases; nucleotides outside the gene matches: 9. Germline CDR1 KGHSH, CDR2 LQKENI. This CDR3 region has 17 residues.

The V call is TRBV5-1, the J call TRBJ2-5; weak D call: TRBD2 (6 bases). The CDR3 totals 15 residues. Per the germline V gene, CDR1 is SGHRS and CDR2 is YFSETQ. V shed 1 base and J shed 3 bases, with 13 bases lying between them. CDR3 bases: TGCGCCAGCAGCTTGCTCTGGGGAGGTGAAGAGACCCAGTACTTC. Its translation: CASSLLWGGEETQYF.

In this sample, this clone turned up once. V and J are TRBV2 and TRBJ1-2; weak D call: TRBD1 (6 bases). The CDR3 extends over 13 amino acids. Between the trimmed V and J ends, which lost 6 bases and 2 bases, there was a span of 10 bases. Germline V gene sequence: CDR1 SNHLY, CDR2 FYNNEI. CDR3 DNA sequence: TGTGCCAGCAGCGGAACAGGGAACTATGGCTACACCTTC. Protein: CASSGTGNYGYTF.

This chain uses TRBV18 with TRBJ2-6, with unresolved D. This CDR3 is 15 amino acids long. CDR1 and CDR2 (germline): KGHSH, LQKENI. Trimming removed 3 bases from V and 0 bases from J, with 6 bases in between. The CDR3 protein is CASSPTDSGANVLTF. Written as DNA, the CDR3 is TGTGCCAGCTCACCGACGGACTCTGGGGCCAACGTCCTGACTTTC.

The chain recombines TRBV7-3 with TRBJ1-1; D gene unclear. From germline, CDR1 is SGHTA and CDR2 FQGTGA. This CDR3 spans 13 amino acids. Trimming removed 2 bases from V and 1 base from J, with 5 bases in between. The CDR3 coding sequence is TGTGCCAGCAGCTTAGTCAGGAACACTGAAGCTTTCTTT. Protein sequence: CASSLVRNTEAFF.

For the CDR3, the DNA is TGTGCCAGTAGTGTCAGGTACAGCAATCAGCCCCAGCATTTT. Protein product: CASSVRYSNQPQHF. The rearrangement links TRBV19 to TRBJ1-5; D is unclear. CDR3 length equals 14 residues. Looked up from germline, CDR1 is LNHDA and CDR2 is SQIVND (reference sequence). V was shortened by 5 bases and J by 1 base, with 9 bases between the two germline ends.

This clone was seen a single time. V is TRBV5-1 and J is TRBJ1-5; 9 bases align to TRBD1. CDR3 length equals 17 residues. Trimming at V came to 4 bases and at J to 3 bases, leaving 11 bases not matched to a gene. Germline loops: CDR1 SGHRS, CDR2 YFSETQ. CDR3 in amino acids: CASSPGTGSWANQPQHF. CDR3 DNA sequence: TGCGCCAGCAGCCCCGGGACAGGGAGTTGGGCCAATCAGCCCCAGCATTTT.

The rearrangement joins TRBV5-1 to TRBJ2-3; D ambiguous. The germline gives CDR1 SGHRS, CDR2 YFSETQ. This CDR3 spans 12 amino acids. Trimming removed 2 bases at V and 5 bases at J, with 6 bases between. The CDR3 DNA is TGCGCCAGCAGCTTAATAGAAGATACGCAGTATTTT. Amino acid sequence: CASSLIEDTQYF.

The V and J genes are TRBV5-4 and TRBJ2-5; 8 bases fit TRBD2. The V segment lost 5 bases and the J segment 1 base; nucleotides outside the gene matches: 4. The germline V gene encodes CDR1 SGHNT and CDR2 YYREEE (reference sequence). CDR3 size: 14 residues. CDR3 amino acids: CASSTSGGQETQYF. For the CDR3, the DNA is TGTGCCAGCAGTACCAGCGGGGGCCAAGAGACCCAGTACTTC.

The chain employs TRBV19 and TRBJ1-2; D is ambiguous. This CDR3 contains 15 residues. The germline CDR1 and CDR2 sequences are LNHDA and SQIVND (reference sequence). V was clipped by 3 bases and J by 0 bases, with 11 bases between them. The CDR3, as DNA: TGTGCCAGTAGTATTCTCGGCGGAGCTAACTATGGCTACACCTTC. This gives the protein CASSILGGANYGYTF.

The chain employs TRBV9 and TRBJ2-2; D is unclear. CDR3 size: 17 residues. V was cut by 0 bases and J by 3 bases, with 15 bases left in between. Germline CDR1 SGDLS, CDR2 YYNGEE. For the CDR3, the DNA is TGTGCCAGCAGCGTAGAAGTGGTAGGCAGATACACCGGGGAGCTGTTTTTT. Translated, it gives CASSVEVVGRYTGELFF.

The V call is TRBV29-1, the J call TRBJ1-1; 9 bases fit TRBD1. This CDR3 has 13 amino acids. The junction had 4 bases not matched to a gene; V was cut back by 7 bases and J by 1 base. Germline CDR1 SQVTM, CDR2 ANQGSEA. The CDR3, as DNA: TGCAGCGGAGGGGGACAGGGGAACACTGAAGCTTTCTTT. Protein product: CSGGGQGNTEAFF.

This clone was observed once. This chain's CDR3 is CASSQVSVEWMAKNIQYF. The DNA for the CDR3 is TGTGCCAGCAGCCAAGTCTCAGTGGAGTGGATGGCCAAAAACATTCAGTACTTC. The V and J genes are TRBV11-3 and TRBJ2-4; D ambiguous. The germline CDR1 and CDR2 sequences are SGHNT and YENEEA. The V end lost 5 bases, the J end lost 1 base, and 21 bases lay between the germline ends. The CDR3 has 18 residues.

This sequence joins TRBV28 and TRBJ2-5, with 11 bases fitting TRBD1. V shed 6 bases, J shed 5 bases, and the junction held 14 bases outside the gene matches. The CDR3 runs 17 residues. Germline V gene sequence: CDR1 MDHEN, CDR2 SYDVKM. CDR3 residues: CASSKGQGAMIRETQYF. The CDR3 region has the DNA TGTGCCAGCAGCAAAGGACAGGGGGCGATGATAAGGGAGACCCAGTACTTC.